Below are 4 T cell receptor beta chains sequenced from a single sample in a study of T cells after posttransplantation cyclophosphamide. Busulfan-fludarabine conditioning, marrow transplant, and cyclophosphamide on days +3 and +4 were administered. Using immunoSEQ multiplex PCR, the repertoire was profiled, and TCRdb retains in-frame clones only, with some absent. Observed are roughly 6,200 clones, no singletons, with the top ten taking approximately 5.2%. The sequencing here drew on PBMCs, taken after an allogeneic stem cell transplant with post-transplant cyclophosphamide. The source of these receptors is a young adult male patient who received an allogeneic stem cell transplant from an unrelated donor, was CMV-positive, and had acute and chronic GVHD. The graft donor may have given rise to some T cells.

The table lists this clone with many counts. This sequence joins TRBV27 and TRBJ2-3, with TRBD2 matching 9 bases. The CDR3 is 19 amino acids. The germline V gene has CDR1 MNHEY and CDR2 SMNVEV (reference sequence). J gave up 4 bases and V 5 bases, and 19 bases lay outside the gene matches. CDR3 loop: CASSPNSPKIAGEADTQYF. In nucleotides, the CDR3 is TGTGCCAGCAGTCCGAACTCGCCCAAGATAGCGGGAGAGGCAGATACGCAGTATTTT.

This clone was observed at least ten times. CDR3 coding DNA: TGTGCCAGCAGCTTGTGGTCGGGACAGCAAGAGACCCAGTACTTC. The encoded protein is CASSLWSGQQETQYF. The rearrangement links TRBV5-5 to TRBJ2-5, with 7 bases that match TRBD1. Germline CDR1 and CDR2: SGHKS and YYEKEE (reference sequence). The CDR3 is made up of 15 amino acids. Unmatched junction bases numbered 5, after V lost 1 base and J lost 2 bases. Using reference TRBV5-5 and TRBJ2-5 for the parts outside the CDR3, the full variable domain is DAGVTQSPTHLIKTRGQQVTLRCSPISGHKSVSWYQQVLGQGPQFIFQYYEKEERGRGNFPDRFSARQFPNYSSELNVNALLLGDSALYLCASSLWSGQQETQYFGPGTRLLVL.

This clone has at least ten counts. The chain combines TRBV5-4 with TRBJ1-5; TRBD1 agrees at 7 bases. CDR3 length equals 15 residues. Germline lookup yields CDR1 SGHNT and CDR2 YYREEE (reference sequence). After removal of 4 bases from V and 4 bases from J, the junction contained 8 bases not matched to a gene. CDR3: CASSPGTDLNQPQHF. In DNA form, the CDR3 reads TGTGCCAGCAGCCCGGGGACAGACTTAAATCAGCCCCAGCATTTT.

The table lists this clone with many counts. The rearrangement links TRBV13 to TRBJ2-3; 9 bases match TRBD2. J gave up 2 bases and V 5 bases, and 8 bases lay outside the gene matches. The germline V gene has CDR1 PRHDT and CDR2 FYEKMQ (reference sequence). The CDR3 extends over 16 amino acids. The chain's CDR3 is CASSPPGLASTDTQYF. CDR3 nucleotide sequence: TGTGCCAGCAGCCCTCCGGGACTAGCATCCACAGATACGCAGTATTTT.